A single sample is the source of the 21 T cell receptor beta chains below, sequenced in a study of glioma-infiltrating T cells after dendritic cell vaccination. Time point reported: after dendritic cell vaccination, including at tumor progression/relapse. Measured with immunoSEQ multiplex PCR; TCRdb has only the in-frame clones, and not every one. The top ten clones hold around 8.5% of a sample with roughly 85,000 clones, about 85% of them seen once. The input for sequencing was blood, taken after dendritic cell vaccination. All receptors come from a human donor with glioblastoma.

This sequence joins TRBV5-4 and TRBJ2-7; D is undetermined. This CDR3 contains 13 residues. In germline, CDR1 is SGHNT, CDR2 YYREEE (reference sequence). Trimming stripped 0 bases from V and 0 bases from J, with 4 bases between. The CDR3 spells CASSLDISYEQYF. The CDR3 coding sequence is TGTGCCAGCAGCTTGGACATCTCCTACGAGCAGTACTTC.

This clone appeared many times. In nucleotides, the CDR3 is TGTGCCAGCAGTGACACGGACAATTCTGTGCAGTACTTC. Its protein is CASSDTDNSVQYF. The chain couples TRBV6-4 to TRBJ2-7; maybe TRBD1 (5 bases). Germline V gene sequence: CDR1 MRHNA, CDR2 SNTAGT. The CDR3 is 13 residues long. V lost 2 bases, J lost 9 bases, and 14 bases lay in between.

This chain links TRBV9 with TRBJ2-7; no reliable D call. Germline V gene sequence: CDR1 SGDLS, CDR2 YYNGEE. Trimming shortened V by 5 bases and J by 0 bases, and 12 bases separated the two germline ends. The CDR3 spans 14 residues. CDR3 sequence: CASSQESYSYEQYF. In DNA, the CDR3 is TGTGCCAGCAGTCAGGAATCCTACTCCTACGAGCAGTACTTC.

The chain combines TRBV5-6 with TRBJ2-1, with 9 nucleotides matching TRBD2. Germline CDR1 SGHDT, CDR2 YYEEEE. V was pared by 3 bases and J by 6 bases, with 16 bases of the junction left unmatched. The CDR3 is made up of 18 amino acids. Here the CDR3 reads CASSSPARREGHSNEQFF. The CDR3 DNA follows: TGTGCCAGCAGCTCCCCGGCTAGGCGGGAGGGCCATTCCAATGAGCAGTTCTTC.

The chain recombines TRBV28 with TRBJ1-2; D uncertain. Per germline, CDR1 MDHEN and CDR2 SYDVKM. Trimming cost V 1 base and J 4 bases, with 7 bases left between them. The CDR3 contains 13 residues. CDR3 in amino acids: CASSLFGGYGYTF. In DNA, the CDR3 is TGTGCCAGCAGTTTATTCGGAGGCTATGGCTACACCTTC.

The genes are TRBV6-6 and TRBJ2-2, with 8 positions matching TRBD1. J was trimmed by 1 base and V by 5 bases; bases with no gene match: 6. Germline values: CDR1 MNHNY, CDR2 SVGAGI (reference sequence). This CDR3 has 16 amino acids. CDR3 nucleotides: TGTGCCAGCAGTGGAGACAGGGGTCTGAACACCGGGGAGCTGTTTTTT. It is translated as CASSGDRGLNTGELFF.

The chain has TRBV7-9 and TRBJ1-4; D call uncertain. This CDR3 has 16 amino acids. The germline gives CDR1 SEHNR, CDR2 FQNEAQ (reference sequence). V lost 5 bases, J lost 0 bases, and 13 bases lay in between. The DNA of the CDR3 is TGTGCCAGCAGCCCGACTAAGATTGCAACTAATGAAAAACTGTTTTTT. Its protein product is CASSPTKIATNEKLFF.

The chain couples TRBV2 to TRBJ1-1; perhaps TRBD1 as D (6 bases). The germline V and J ends were trimmed by 4 bases and 5 bases, with 14 bases remaining between them. In germline, CDR1 is SNHLY, CDR2 FYNNEI. This CDR3 is built from 14 residues. CDR3 residues: CASSVKAGATEAFF. The CDR3 region has the DNA TGTGCCAGCAGTGTAAAGGCAGGGGCAACTGAAGCTTTCTTT.

The genes are TRBV5-1 and TRBJ2-1, with D maybe TRBD2 (7 bases). The CDR3 length is 17 residues. V lost 1 base to trimming and J lost 0 bases, with 14 bases between them. Germline lookup yields CDR1 SGHRS and CDR2 YFSETQ. CDR3 sequence: CASSLRGGSSSYNEQFF. The CDR3 DNA reads TGCGCCAGCAGCTTGAGGGGGGGCTCGAGCTCCTACAATGAGCAGTTCTTC.

The CDR3 DNA is TGTGCCAGCAGCTATGGGACAGAGCAAGAGACCCAGTACTTC. The encoded protein is CASSYGTEQETQYF. This chain links TRBV5-4 with TRBJ2-5, with 7 nucleotides matching TRBD1. The V gene end was trimmed by 3 bases and the J gene end by 2 bases; junction bases not matched to a gene: 4. This CDR3 spans 14 amino acids. CDR1 and CDR2 (germline): SGHNT, YYREEE (reference sequence).

This chain links TRBV5-4 with TRBJ2-5; D perhaps matches TRBD1 (9 bases). The germline gives CDR1 SGHNT, CDR2 YYREEE (reference sequence). The V end lost 1 base, the J end lost 5 bases, and 18 bases lay between the germline ends. The CDR3 consists of 16 residues. The CDR3 loop is CASSLQAGGQGETQYF. As DNA, the CDR3 is TGTGCCAGCAGCTTGCAGGCGGGGGGACAGGGTGAGACCCAGTACTTC. Using reference TRBV5-4 and TRBJ2-5 for the parts outside the CDR3, the full variable domain is ETGVTQSPTHLIKTRGQQVTLRCSSQSGHNTVSWYQQALGQGPQFIFQYYREEENGRGNFPPRFSGLQFPNYSSELNVNALELDDSALYLCASSLQAGGQGETQYFGPGTRLLVL.

The chain has TRBV13 and TRBJ2-7, with 7 bases that match TRBD2. CDR3 length: 15 residues. J was trimmed by 2 bases and V by 2 bases; bases with no gene match: 6. The germline V gene has CDR1 PRHDT and CDR2 FYEKMQ (reference sequence). The CDR3 loop is CASSLRLAGAYEQYF. The CDR3 DNA sequence: TGTGCCAGCAGCTTACGTTTGGCGGGGGCCTACGAGCAGTACTTC.

Only a few counts were recorded for this clone. The chain couples TRBV2 to TRBJ1-5; no definite D call. V lost 4 bases to trimming and J lost 2 bases, with 9 bases between them. The CDR3 covers 14 residues. Looked up from germline, CDR1 is SNHLY and CDR2 is FYNNEI. CDR3 amino acids: CASSAGRGNQPQHF. The CDR3 region has the DNA TGTGCCAGCAGTGCGGGGAGAGGCAATCAGCCCCAGCATTTT.

The gene calls are TRBV5-4 and TRBJ2-1; tentative D call: TRBD2 (5 bases). The CDR3 sequence is 14 residues long. Germline V gene data show CDR1 as SGHNT and CDR2 as YYREEE (reference sequence). V lost 2 bases and J lost 6, with 12 bases in between. The DNA of the CDR3 is TGTGCCAGCAGCTTTAACCTAGCATCCAATGAGCAGTTCTTC. This sequence encodes CASSFNLASNEQFF.

This rearrangement joins TRBV7-8 to TRBJ1-5; D is unclear. V was cut by 5 bases and J by 2 bases, with 13 bases left in between. There are 15 residues in the CDR3. The V gene's germline CDR1 is SGHVS and CDR2 FQNEAQ. The CDR3 reads CASSPGMGGNQPQHF. CDR3 DNA: TGTGCCAGCAGCCCCGGGATGGGAGGCAATCAGCCCCAGCATTTT.

This chain joins TRBV27 and TRBJ2-1; possible D gene TRBD2, 6 bases. CDR1 is MNHEY and CDR2 is SMNVEV in the germline V gene (reference sequence). Trimming cost V 4 bases and J 3 bases, with 10 bases left between them. This CDR3 has 14 residues. The CDR3 DNA reads as TGTGCCAGCAGTTCGGGAGTTGGCTACAATGAGCAGTTCTTC. This sequence encodes CASSSGVGYNEQFF.

In this sample, this clone turned up once. This chain connects TRBV4-3 to TRBJ2-7, with TRBD1 matching over 10 bases. The germline CDR1 and CDR2 sequences are LGHNA and YSLEER. Trimming cost V 2 bases and J 5 bases; bases outside gene matches: 12. The CDR3 has 17 residues. The CDR3 bases are TGCGCCAGCAGCCAACAAAATTCCCCGGGACAGGGGAACGAGCAGTACTTC. As protein: CASSQQNSPGQGNEQYF.

J is TRBJ2-3 and V is TRBV5-4; 10 bases fit TRBD2. The ends lost 4 bases at V and 5 bases at J; junction bases unmatched: 10. This CDR3 region has 16 residues. Looked up from germline, CDR1 is SGHNT and CDR2 is YYREEE (reference sequence). The CDR3 is CASSHQASGGRDTQYF. The DNA for the CDR3 is TGTGCCAGCAGCCACCAGGCTAGCGGGGGTAGAGATACGCAGTATTTT. Combining the CDR3 with reference TRBV5-4 and TRBJ2-3 gives the whole variable domain ETGVTQSPTHLIKTRGQQVTLRCSSQSGHNTVSWYQQALGQGPQFIFQYYREEENGRGNFPPRFSGLQFPNYSSELNVNALELDDSALYLCASSHQASGGRDTQYFGPGTRLTVL.

This clone occurred a few times. The CDR3 sequence is CASSSSDRGGNTIYF. CDR3 nucleotides: TGTGCCAGCAGTTCCAGTGACAGGGGAGGAAACACCATATATTTT. V and J are TRBV6-5 and TRBJ1-3, with 8 bases matching TRBD1. The V gene end was trimmed by 4 bases and the J gene end by 4 bases; junction bases not matched to a gene: 6. CDR3 length equals 15 residues. Germline CDR1 reads MNHEY; CDR2 reads SVGAGI.

V gene TRBV6-5 combines with J gene TRBJ2-1, with 7 bases that match TRBD1. The CDR3 has 15 amino acids. CDR1 MNHEY and CDR2 SVGAGI come from the germline V gene. J gave up 8 bases and V 2 bases, and 9 bases lay outside the gene matches. DNA of the CDR3: TGTGCCAGCAGTTACGCGACAGGGTTGTTATATGAGCAGTTCTTC. This codes for CASSYATGLLYEQFF.

The rearrangement links TRBV11-3 to TRBJ2-1, with 9 bases matching TRBD1. Germline V gene sequence: CDR1 SGHNT, CDR2 YENEEA. The J segment lost 6 bases and the V segment lost 4 bases, leaving 10 bases of the junction unmatched. The CDR3 runs 16 residues. CDR3 in DNA: TGTGCCAGCAGCTCACAGGGGGCCGGTGGAGGCAATGAGCAGTTCTTC. Translated: CASSSQGAGGGNEQFF.